This record covers a single T cell receptor (beta chain). Its antigen is still unknown. Base quality data are lacking; no much larger clone is found one base away. This entry is derived from a study of control samples from healthy donors and cancer patients (dated by TCRdb to 2019 to 2021). Library generation was performed with the immunoSEQ multiplex PCR assay. In its TCRdb copy, this immuneACCESS table keeps in-frame sequences only and misses some clones. Where compared with another copy, unresolved V genes explain less than half of these, and the others have no known cause. The sample table shows about 79,000 clones, and 80% to 95% are seen once. The ten largest make up roughly 1.3% of the sample. Trimmed from V: 1 base; trimmed from J: 6 bases; junction bases lacking a gene match: 9. CDR1 is given as KGHDR and CDR2 as SFDVKD, both from the germline V gene. Reading from cysteine to phenylalanine, the CDR3 counts 17 amino acids. Of the read, only the CDR3 DNA is kept; its 51 bases are in frame from base 1.

The sequence joins TRBV24-1 to TRBJ2-2, with 8 bases in between that match TRBD1. Sequencing was carried out using PBMCs. The clonotype was recovered from a woman aged 35 to 49 with lung cancer. The nucleotide sequence is given as TGTGCCACCAGTGATTTTAGGAGACAGGGGAGCCCCGGGGAGCTGTTTTTT. Translated, this is CATSDFRRQGSPGELFF.